The 2 T cell receptor beta chains below come from one sample, sequenced in a study of blood T cell repertoires in COVID-19. Using immunoSEQ multiplex PCR, the repertoire was profiled, and TCRdb retains in-frame clones only, with some absent. The table includes fewer than 120,000 clones, roughly 85% detected once. The sample comprised peripheral blood. The receptors shown here come from a woman aged 80 or over with active or convalescent COVID-19.

Only a few counts were recorded for this clone. This rearrangement joins TRBV4-3 to TRBJ2-5; possible D gene TRBD1, 5 bases. Trimming shortened V by 2 bases and J by 1 base, and 5 bases separated the two germline ends. The CDR3 contains 13 residues. Germline V gene lookup returns CDR1 LGHNA and CDR2 YSLEER. CDR3 bases: TGCGCCAGCAGCCAACAGGGCCAAGAGACCCAGTACTTC. Amino acid sequence: CASSQQGQETQYF.

The chain combines TRBV5-4 with TRBJ2-2; 14 bases map to TRBD2. V was pared by 3 bases and J by 5 bases, with 6 bases of the junction left unmatched. CDR1 and CDR2 (germline): SGHNT, YYREEE (reference sequence). The CDR3 has 17 residues. In DNA, the CDR3 is TGTGCCAGCAGCTCCAAGACTAGCGGGAGGGGGACCGGGGAGCTGTTTTTT. Encoded protein: CASSSKTSGRGTGELFF.